This T cell receptor beta chain was recovered during a study of blood T cells in healthy people across ages. Together with a sample-barcoded 5' primer, a J-beta primer mix was included in a second PCR lasting roughly 6 to 12 cycles. MiXCR, run by TCRdb on the 5' RACE reads, gives a single entry per CDR3 protein. The table includes 730,000 or so distinct CDR3 sequences, roughly 45% detected once. Material for sequencing was blood. This clonotype was sampled from a woman in her fifties or sixties in good health.

The CDR3 DNA sequence: TGTGCCAGCAGCTTAGGTCCAGGTCGAGGAACGCAGTACTTC. As protein: CASSLGPGRGTQYF. This chain uses TRBV5-6 with TRBJ2-7; D remains ambiguous. The length of the CDR3 is 14 residues. Germline V CDR1 and CDR2: SGHDT, YYEEEE. The germline V and J ends were trimmed by 2 bases and 9 bases, with 18 bases remaining between them.